The source of this T cell receptor (beta chain) is a study of cytomegalovirus exposure and HLA in healthy donors. As for the study in general: Drawn from HLA-typed donors, 65 million to 100 million unique TCRs were held in an early data release. Study results and limitations: A classifier reportedly called cytomegalovirus status with high sensitivity and specificity. Listed as cytomegalovirus-associated were 164 TCR beta chains. By HLA locus, TCR association rates varied in a later analysis, with DRB1 showing the most and HLA-C the fewest.

The V gene end was trimmed by 2 bases and the J gene end by 6 bases; junction bases not matched to a gene: 11. CDR1 is ENHRY, CDR2 SYGVKD, per germline. The CDR3 loop spans 17 amino acids. Concerning this clone: Its antigen is undetermined.

PCR involved 60 Vbeta and 13 Jbeta primers. Generated by immunoSEQ multiplex PCR, the TCRdb table keeps only in-frame clones and is missing some. The sample has 60,000 to 85,000 clones, 74% seen once. The source of this sequence is a human donor in good health. The material sequenced was PBMCs. The chain has TRBV10-3 and TRBJ1-3; TRBD1 aligns across 9 bases. CDR3 bases: TGTGCCATCAGTGAGACGCCCTACAGGGGGCATGTAAACACCATATATTTT. As protein: CAISETPYRGHVNTIYF.